Following are 6 T cell receptor beta chains from one sample sequenced in a study of blood T cell repertoires in COVID-19. Sequencing used immunoSEQ multiplex PCR; TCRdb keeps in-frame clones, though not all of them. Of 200,000 to 300,000 clones listed, about 80% are singletons. The sample consisted of peripheral blood. The origin of the receptors is a man older than 75 with acute or convalescent COVID-19.

The chain is built from TRBV12-3 or TRBV12-4 and TRBJ2-7; D remains unclear. Deletions cut 10 bases from V and 5 bases from J, with 18 bases between. The CDR3 consists of 13 residues. The CDR3 nucleotides read TGTGCCACCGAGACCGTTCAGCGAAACGAGCAGTACTTC. Amino acids: CATETVQRNEQYF.

V gene TRBV7-3 combines with J gene TRBJ2-1; 7 bases fit TRBD2. J was trimmed by 5 bases and V by 2 bases; bases with no gene match: 6. CDR1 and CDR2 from the germline V gene are SGHTA and FQGTGA. The CDR3 length is 15 residues. CDR3 sequence (DNA): TGTGCCAGCAGCTTATCGAGGGAGGGCGACAATGAGCAGTTCTTC. Protein sequence: CASSLSREGDNEQFF.

The J gene is TRBJ2-3, the V gene TRBV27, with D perhaps matching TRBD2 (5 bases). Trimming pared 6 bases from V and 4 bases from J, leaving 14 bases between. The CDR3 loop spans 14 amino acids. Germline lookup yields CDR1 MNHEY and CDR2 SMNVEV (reference sequence). The DNA for the CDR3 is TGTGCCAGCAGATTTCGGGGTAAGGCAGATACGCAGTATTTT. Protein: CASRFRGKADTQYF.

The V call is TRBV5-1, the J call TRBJ1-2; TRBD1 matches 8 bases. The V segment lost 4 bases and the J segment 5 bases; nucleotides outside the gene matches: 10. Looked up from germline, CDR1 is SGHRS and CDR2 is YFSETQ. This CDR3 region has 15 residues. CDR3 DNA: TGCGCCAGCAGCCGGGGACAGGATAATTTTTATGGCTACACCTTC. This codes for CASSRGQDNFYGYTF.

CDR3 sequence reads: CASSTTRVGYGYTF. The CDR3 coding sequence is TGTGCCAGCAGCACCACTCGGGTCGGGTATGGCTACACCTTC. The chain is built from TRBV5-5 and TRBJ1-2, with D uncertain. Trimming removed 4 bases from V and 5 bases from J, with 15 bases in between. Germline V gives CDR1 SGHKS, CDR2 YYEKEE (reference sequence). The CDR3 has 14 amino acids.

V gene TRBV21-1 combines with J gene TRBJ1-5. TRBV21-1 is recorded as a pseudogene. This CDR3 has 16 amino acids. As DNA, the CDR3 is TGTGCCAGCAGCAGTACGGGGAGGTTTCGGAATCAGCCCCAGCATTTT. Protein: CASSSTGRFRNQPQHF.